One sample yielded the 8 T cell receptor beta chains listed below, sequenced in a study of T-cell reconstitution after alpha-beta-depleted transplantation in children. Unique molecular identifiers tagged the TCRbeta library. TCRdb reanalysed the PCR reads using MiXCR and keeps one entry per CDR3 protein. The sample contains over 400,000 distinct CDR3 sequences, under 15% of which appear only once. The specimen was PBMCs from the stem cell graft donor, collected from the stem cell graft. The receptors originated from a human donor who donated a stem cell graft to a child with combined immunodeficiency.

This clonotype was detected only a few times. The chain combines TRBV6-2 or TRBV6-3 with TRBJ2-7, with TRBD2 matching over 9 bases. This CDR3 has 17 residues. V lost 5 bases, J lost 0 bases, and 11 bases stayed unmatched. Germline V gene sequence: CDR1 MNHEY, CDR2 SVGEGT. The CDR3 here is CASSHTSGPVSSYEQYF. CDR3 sequence (DNA): TGTGCCAGCAGTCATACTAGCGGGCCCGTGAGCTCCTACGAGCAGTACTTC.

This clonotype has more than one count but fewer than ten. The chain uses TRBV6-1 and TRBJ2-3; D is possibly TRBD1 (7 bases). Trimming removed 6 bases from V and 0 bases from J, with 16 bases in between. Germline CDR1 and CDR2: MNHNS and SASEGT. The CDR3 consists of 16 residues. The CDR3: CASSGGTVPSTDTQYF. DNA of the CDR3: TGTGCCAGCAGCGGAGGGACAGTCCCTAGCACAGATACGCAGTATTTT.

This clonotype was seen at least ten times. This sequence joins TRBV25-1 and TRBJ2-3; 7 bases align to TRBD1. V trimming: 4 bases; J trimming: 4 bases; junction bases outside the gene matches: 8. The CDR3 loop spans 15 amino acids. Per germline, CDR1 MGHDK and CDR2 SYGVNS. CDR3 region: CASSGRQGLADTQYF. The CDR3 DNA is TGTGCCAGCAGTGGCAGACAGGGTCTTGCAGATACGCAGTATTTT.

This chain joins TRBV9 and TRBJ2-1; TRBD2 might be the D (5 bases). Trimming cost V 3 bases and J 8 bases, with 18 bases left between them. The germline gives CDR1 SGDLS, CDR2 YYNGEE. The CDR3 is made up of 15 amino acids. CDR3 coding DNA: TGTGCCAGCAGCGCCTCCGGGATCACGAAAGATGAGCAGTTCTTC. It specifies CASSASGITKDEQFF.

V and J are TRBV10-3 and TRBJ2-7; no clear D gene. The CDR3 is made up of 11 amino acids. V lost 0 bases and J lost 5, with 2 bases in between. The germline gives CDR1 ENHRY, CDR2 SYGVKD. CDR3 region: CAISESDEQYF. DNA of the CDR3: TGTGCCATCAGTGAGTCGGACGAGCAGTACTTC.

The rearrangement uses TRBV7-2 and TRBJ2-2; tentative D call: TRBD1 (5 bases). The V and J ends lost 1 base and 4 bases respectively, with 7 bases between them. Germline-derived CDR1 and CDR2 are SGHTA and FQGNSA. This CDR3 region has 14 residues. CDR3 region: CASSLGQTTGELFF. CDR3 nucleotide sequence: TGTGCCAGCAGCTTAGGACAGACCACCGGGGAGCTGTTTTTT.

This clonotype was detected only a few times. The chain combines TRBV3-1 with TRBJ1-5; D may be TRBD1 (6 bases). The CDR3 has 15 residues. Germline V CDR1 and CDR2: LGHDT, YNNKEL (reference sequence). The germline V and J ends were trimmed by 3 bases and 5 bases, with 14 bases remaining between them. CDR3 sequence reads: CASSHGGTRDQPQHF. CDR3 DNA sequence: TGTGCCAGCAGCCATGGAGGGACACGCGATCAGCCCCAGCATTTT.

This clonotype was seen at least ten times. This chain connects TRBV9 to TRBJ2-7; the match to TRBD2 covers 13 bases. Germline-derived CDR1 and CDR2 are SGDLS and YYNGEE. Trimming took 1 base from V and 0 from J; bases not matched to a gene: 7. The length of the CDR3 is 18 residues. The CDR3 nucleotides are TGTGCCAGCAGCGTAAACCCGTGGACTAGCGGGGGCTCCTACGAGCAGTACTTC. This codes for CASSVNPWTSGGSYEQYF.